Sequencing of this T cell receptor (beta chain) was carried out in a study of blood T cell repertoires in COVID-19. Original methodology: Using reference gene primer amplification, nucleated cell counts were estimated. Only in-frame clones appear in the TCRdb table, and some are missing; sequencing was by immunoSEQ multiplex PCR. Clone size and the V and J calls come from that table; the DNA yielded D and trimming. The table records about 300,000 clones, just over 85% of them present only once. This clonotype was obtained from a woman aged 18-29 years who had recovered from COVID-19. Sequencing was carried out using PBMCs or T cells enriched from blood (not recorded which).

The CDR3 sequence is CASTYQRGEKLFF. The CDR3 region has the DNA TGTGCCAGCACCTACCAGCGGGGAGAAAAACTGTTTTTT. This rearrangement joins TRBV12-3 or TRBV12-4 to TRBJ1-4, with D hard to call. V gave up 7 bases and J gave up 8 bases, with 14 bases separating them. The CDR3 has 13 amino acids.